This T cell receptor (beta chain) was identified in a study of shared clonotypes between healthy human individuals. Clones were sequenced by immunoSEQ multiplex PCR, and TCRdb holds only the in-frame ones, with some missing. This table holds 400,000 to 550,000 clones, 79% found once. The germline V gene has CDR1 MGHDK and CDR2 SYGVNS. The CDR3 is made up of 13 amino acids. V lost 3 bases and J lost 5, with 11 bases in between. Specimen: PBMCs. The genes are TRBV25-1 and TRBJ2-7; D may be TRBD1 (5 bases). The TCR was taken from a woman between 40 and 55 years old in good health. Some clones in this sample may be carry-over from other donors' samples. This chain's CDR3 is CASSEHRSDEQYF. The CDR3 coding sequence is TGTGCCAGCAGTGAGCACAGGTCCGACGAGCAGTACTTC.